The table lists the clone carrying this T cell receptor beta chain with many counts. The germline V and J ends were trimmed by 5 bases and 4 bases, with 11 bases remaining between them. Germline assignment: CDR1 LNHDA and CDR2 SQIVND (reference sequence). The CDR3 totals 13 residues. The data derive from a study of T cells in Graves' hyperthyroidism and ophthalmopathy. From RNA transcripts, TCR beta CDR3 regions were amplified. The study used the HTBI primer set for a first-round RT-PCR of the TCR CDR3. TCRdb re-analysed the multiplex PCR reads in MiXCR, keeping a single row per CDR3 protein. Seen here are fewer than 650,000 distinct CDR3 sequences, approximately 49% observed once, and the top ten hold 35% to 50%.

This chain uses TRBV19 with TRBJ1-2; possibly TRBD1 for D (5 bases). Sequencing used peripheral blood or thyroid tissue (not recorded which). This TCR was sampled from an adult woman with Graves' disease, either hyperthyroidism or ophthalmopathy (not recorded which). CDR3 amino acids: CASSQGGPYGYTF. In DNA, the CDR3 is TGTGCCAGTAGTCAGGGCGGACCCTATGGCTACACCTTC.